This T cell receptor beta chain is drawn from a study of T-cell memory formation after mild COVID-19. This clonotype was counted a few times. TCRdb called the 5' RACE reads again in MiXCR, with one record for every CDR3 protein. The sample yields approximately 190,000 distinct CDR3 sequences, approximately 20% seen once. The sample taken for sequencing was PBMCs or a T cell subset sorted from them (not recorded which). This TCR came from an adult woman who had mild COVID-19 (a few samples of this study predate the infection). Cell type and time point are not known.

The CDR3 nucleotides read TGTGCCAGCAGTGAAGACAGAGTGAATGAGCAGTTCTTC. As protein: CASSEDRVNEQFF. This chain connects TRBV2 to TRBJ2-1; D is unclear. V lost 1 base, J lost 7 bases, and 8 bases lay in between. Germline V gives CDR1 SNHLY, CDR2 FYNNEI. The CDR3 loop spans 13 amino acids.